Listed below are T cell receptor beta chains from one sample, sequenced in a study of blood T cell repertoires in COVID-19. Sequenced by immunoSEQ multiplex PCR; TCRdb stores in-frame clones only, minus some. In the table there are 84,000 or so clones, 60% to 80% of which are singletons. Sequenced input: peripheral blood. The receptors come from a human donor in a cohort sampled during active COVID-19. Each CDR3 is given without its conserved first and last residue. D genes are given only for firm matches. Clone size is given for some rows only: seen once, a few or many times, or a class if the clone is expanded.

V	J	size	D	CDR3
TRBV11-2	TRBJ2-5	once	TRBD1	ASSNRIRQGASQETQY
TRBV9	TRBJ2-1	.	.	ASSVARAFDEQF
TRBV19	TRBJ2-4	few	.	ASSSQATDSIQY
TRBV6-1	TRBJ1-2	.	.	ASSVSSGVVPYGYT
TRBV28	TRBJ1-1	.	.	ATTSGALNTEAF
TRBV5-1	TRBJ2-5	.	TRBD1	ASSVTGGGETQY
TRBV5-4	TRBJ1-3	once	TRBD1	ASSRPGGAENTIY
TRBV6-1	TRBJ1-1	.	.	ASSEEKQVNTEAF
TRBV12-3/TRBV12-4	TRBJ2-3	.	.	ASSSSGTDTQY
TRBV5-5	TRBJ2-7	.	.	ASSLRQEGLEQY
TRBV30	TRBJ1-6	.	.	AWSAGVQSPLH
TRBV2	TRBJ1-6	.	TRBD1	ASSYARMDRGSPLH
TRBV6-2/TRBV6-3	TRBJ1-5	.	TRBD1	ASSWGQGNQPQH
TRBV10-3	TRBJ2-7	once	TRBD1	AIRVVGQGPYEQY
TRBV6-5	TRBJ2-7	.	TRBD1	ASRGGGPARGQY
TRBV4-1	TRBJ2-3	once	TRBD2	ASSLERTSGGVGTQY
TRBV4-1	TRBJ2-7	.	TRBD2	ASSQPSGGSYEQY
TRBV6-6	TRBJ1-1	.	TRBD1	ASSPGQQANTEAF
TRBV30	TRBJ2-7	.	TRBD1	AWSETTGGEQY
TRBV27	TRBJ1-1	.	TRBD1	ASSPHRGTVGTEAF
TRBV5-1	TRBJ2-1	.	TRBD1	ASSLSGGSYNEQF
TRBV7-2	TRBJ1-2	once	TRBD1	ASSHGTGVYGYT
TRBV7-9	TRBJ1-2	.	.	ASSLAVTATNYGYT
TRBV6-5	TRBJ1-5	.	TRBD1	ASRGTGSGNQPQH
TRBV10-3	TRBJ2-7	.	TRBD1	AIRQGYEQY
TRBV2	TRBJ1-4	.	TRBD1	ASSETIRDRGGEKLF
TRBV11-3	TRBJ1-6	.	TRBD1	ASSRQGNSPLH
TRBV5-6	TRBJ1-4	.	TRBD1	ASSLVTGGEKLF
TRBV5-1	TRBJ2-7	few	TRBD2	ASSNVGRGGTYEQY
TRBV19	TRBJ1-1	.	.	ASSQQWVNTEAF
TRBV18	TRBJ2-6	.	TRBD1	ASSPWTGGAAGANVLT
TRBV3-1/TRBV3-2	TRBJ2-3	once	.	ASSQPFEGDTQY
TRBV5-1	TRBJ2-1	.	TRBD2	ASSLERGGLYNEQF
TRBV5-1	TRBJ2-5	once	.	ASSSAAGQETQY
TRBV27	TRBJ1-1	few	TRBD1	ASSFNRGFTEAF
TRBV4-1	TRBJ1-5	.	TRBD1	ASSQDVGQDYQPQH
TRBV10-1	TRBJ2-2	.	TRBD1	ASSPGQGYGELF
TRBV7-2	TRBJ2-7	.	.	ASSPLPAVRYEQY
TRBV5-1	TRBJ2-7	.	TRBD1	ASSLSPGTGDYEQY
TRBV6-2/TRBV6-3	TRBJ2-4	.	TRBD1	ASSLGQGIQY
TRBV7-2	TRBJ2-1	.	.	ASTAGLTYNEQF
TRBV6-6	TRBJ1-1	.	.	ASSLGRTEAF
TRBV9	TRBJ1-2	.	.	ASSPTTDNYGYT
TRBV2	TRBJ2-5	once	TRBD1	ASSGQGMETQY
TRBV24-1	TRBJ2-5	.	TRBD1	ATSDLRDSQETQY
TRBV7-9	TRBJ2-7	few	.	ASSPRGQGFSYEQY
TRBV7-9	TRBJ2-1	.	.	ASSLVGGYNEQF
TRBV11-2	TRBJ1-3	.	.	ASRGFGPSSSGNTIY
TRBV7-9	TRBJ2-7	few	.	ASSSPKGAYEQY
TRBV5-1	TRBJ2-3	.	TRBD2	ASSIGATSGPTDTQY
TRBV19	TRBJ2-7	.	.	ASSLTGTKAHEQY
TRBV28	TRBJ1-1	.	TRBD1	ASSSGQAVGNTEAF
TRBV5-1	TRBJ1-5	few	TRBD1	ASSTGTGDQPQH
TRBV5-4	TRBJ2-7	few	TRBD2	ASSWTSGDYEQY
TRBV5-8	TRBJ1-6	.	.	ASSSIHRSSYNSPLH
TRBV27	TRBJ2-7	.	TRBD1	ASSSEQGSSSYEQY
TRBV19	TRBJ1-1	.	.	ASSSLSRGTEAF